The 2 T cell receptor beta chains presented below share a single source sample, sequenced in a study of control samples from healthy donors and cancer patients. Here immunoSEQ multiplex PCR was the method, and the copy in TCRdb shows in-frame clones only, minus some. The table includes about 250,000 clones, almost 85% detected once. Sequencing was performed on PBMCs. All receptors come from a woman aged 60-75 years with lung cancer.

The genes are TRBV24-1 and TRBJ2-7; D could derive from TRBD1 or TRBD2 (5 bases each). Per germline, CDR1 KGHDR and CDR2 SFDVKD. CDR3 length equals 14 residues. V was cut by 4 bases and J by 6 bases, with 15 bases left in between. CDR3 sequence reads: CATSEGPAYSEQYF. Here the CDR3 DNA reads TGTGCCACCAGTGAGGGACCGGCCTACAGCGAGCAGTACTTC.

J is TRBJ2-2 and V is TRBV6-6, with D maybe TRBD1 (6 bases). The CDR3 sequence is 14 residues long. V dropped 5 bases and J dropped 4 bases, with 11 bases sitting between them. Looked up from germline, CDR1 is MNHNY and CDR2 is SVGAGI (reference sequence). CDR3 DNA sequence: TGTGCCAGCAGTCAGACAGGACTCACCGGGGAGCTGTTTTTT. It is translated as CASSQTGLTGELFF.